The 27 T cell receptor beta chains reported below all come from one sample, sequenced in a study of blood T cells in healthy people across ages (dated by TCRdb to 2013 to 2016). Library preparation employed 5' RACE. Instrument on record: Illumina HiSeq 2500. A second PCR of roughly 6 to 11 cycles was run with a J-beta primer mix and a sample-barcoded 5' primer. TCRdb took the public reads, trimmed them with fastp at Q25, ran MiXCR for clone calling and kept in-frame beta chains. Here each entry gathers all rows of one CDR3 protein and keeps the most common genes and DNA. Within this sample are 590,000 or so distinct CDR3 sequences, with 25% to 35% of them counted one time only. Of the sample, about a sixth is held by the ten largest clones. Sequencing was performed on blood. These receptors were taken from a woman aged 80 or over in good health.

This chain links TRBV25-1 with TRBJ1-1, with 7 bases aligning to TRBD1. This CDR3 contains 15 residues. The junction had 5 bases not matched to a gene; V was cut back by 2 bases and J by 2 bases. CDR1 and CDR2 (germline): MGHDK, SYGVNS. CDR3 in amino acids: CASSEEGARNTEAFF. In DNA form, the CDR3 reads TGTGCCAGCAGTGAAGAGGGGGCGAGAAACACTGAAGCTTTCTTT.

This clonotype was detected ten times or more. This chain connects TRBV9 to TRBJ1-2; unclear D gene. This CDR3 has 14 residues. Germline lookup yields CDR1 SGDLS and CDR2 YYNGEE. V was clipped by 7 bases and J by 8 bases, with 21 bases between them. As DNA, the CDR3 is TGTGCCAGCGAAAACTTCCAGCAGCACGGAGGCTACACCTTC. As protein: CASENFQQHGGYTF.

This clonotype was seen at least ten times. The chain uses TRBV6-2 or TRBV6-3 and TRBJ1-2; D is perhaps TRBD1 (6 bases). Germline V gene sequence: CDR1 MNHEY, CDR2 SVGEGT. V shed 3 bases and J shed 7 bases, with 18 bases lying between them. This CDR3 has 15 residues. CDR3 bases: TGTGCCAGCAGTTATGCCCCCGCAGGGGCTGGTGGCTACACCTTC. Residues: CASSYAPAGAGGYTF.

This clonotype was seen many times. The CDR3 is CAMAGTRQTHEQFF. CDR3 coding DNA: TGTGCCATGGCCGGGACAAGGCAAACCCATGAGCAGTTCTTC. The chain employs TRBV10-3 and TRBJ2-1; D possibly corresponds to TRBD1 (6 bases). The CDR3 length is 14 residues. Germline loops: CDR1 ENHRY, CDR2 SYGVKD. V lost 9 bases to trimming and J lost 8 bases, with 20 bases between them.

Regarding this clonotype: A much larger clone sits a single nucleotide away, making a read error possible. The chain links TRBV7-9 to TRBJ2-2; TRBD1 matches at 8 bases. CDR1 SEHNR and CDR2 FQNEAQ come from the germline V gene (reference sequence). The CDR3 spans 17 residues. The CDR3 loop is CAGRPGQGFVSTGELFF. The CDR3 DNA is TGTGCCGGCAGACCAGGACAGGGTTTCGTGAGCACCGGGGAGCTGTTTTTT.

The chain links TRBV4-1 to TRBJ1-2, with unresolved D. Between the trimmed V and J ends, which lost 0 bases and 2 bases, there was a span of 13 bases. The CDR3 is made up of 16 amino acids. CDR1 MGHRA and CDR2 YSYEKL come from the germline V gene. The CDR3: CASSQDQKVPNYGYTF. CDR3 coding DNA: TGCGCCAGCAGCCAAGATCAAAAGGTACCGAACTATGGCTACACCTTC.

This clonotype occurred many times. The chain recombines TRBV29-1 with TRBJ1-1, with D unresolved. CDR1 is SQVTM, CDR2 ANQGSEA, per germline. The ends were cut back, 6 bases at V and 5 bases at J, with 10 bases in the middle. The CDR3 is 11 residues long. Here the CDR3 DNA reads TGCAGCGTGGGCACCGGGACTGAAGCTTTCTTT. Protein: CSVGTGTEAFF.

The table lists this clonotype with a few counts. Just one base apart from a much larger clone, this may be a read error. J is TRBJ2-7 and V is TRBV20-1, with a tentative D call TRBD1 (5 bases). Per germline, CDR1 DFQATT and CDR2 SNEGSKA (reference sequence). The CDR3 extends over 12 amino acids. The DNA for the CDR3 is TGCAGGGCTAGACAGTCAGGGCGCGAGCAGTACTTC. Its protein is CRARQSGREQYF.

CDR3 amino acids: CAWSRASSYEQYF. The CDR3 DNA reads as TGTGCCTGGAGTAGGGCAAGCTCCTACGAGCAGTACTTC. This rearrangement joins TRBV30 to TRBJ2-7, with D hard to call. This CDR3 is 13 amino acids long. Germline CDR1 reads GTSNPN; CDR2 reads SVGIG (reference sequence). The V and J ends lost 2 bases and 0 bases respectively, with 8 bases between them.

The chain carries TRBV7-8 and TRBJ2-7; D may be TRBD1 or TRBD2 (6 bases each). The DNA end is more similar to TRBJ2-5, so the J call may be wrong. CDR3 size: 16 residues. CDR1 and CDR2 from the germline V gene are SGHVS and FQNEAQ. The CDR3 reads CASSLRGGSEQETQYF. As DNA, the CDR3 is TGTGCCAGCAGCTTACGAGGGGGGTCAGAGCAGGAGACCCAGTACTTC.

The V and J genes are TRBV28 and TRBJ2-5; D perhaps matches TRBD2 (6 bases). Trimming cost V 6 bases and J 5 bases, with 22 bases left between them. Germline V gene lookup returns CDR1 MDHEN and CDR2 SYDVKM. The CDR3 sequence is 16 residues long. As DNA, the CDR3 is TGTGCCAGCAGCCGACCTACCGGGGCTAGCGCGGAGACCCAGTACTTC. Amino acids: CASSRPTGASAETQYF.

This chain connects TRBV28 to TRBJ2-5, with 11 bases identical to TRBD2. Losses at the gene ends were 6 bases for V and 1 base for J; bases not matched to a gene: 4. CDR1 and CDR2 (germline): MDHEN, SYDVKM. The CDR3 spans 15 residues. The CDR3 loop reads CASRGLAAVQETQYF. The CDR3 bases are TGTGCCAGCAGGGGACTAGCGGCCGTCCAAGAGACCCAGTACTTC.

This clonotype was seen many times. DNA of the CDR3: TGCAGTGCTAGACCCGTTGGGCAGGGTCGTGGGGAGACCCAGTACTTC. This translates into CSARPVGQGRGETQYF. The gene calls are TRBV20-1 and TRBJ2-5; D is perhaps TRBD1 (5 bases). The CDR3 has 16 residues. V shed 2 bases and J shed 5 bases, with 21 bases lying between them. Germline loops: CDR1 DFQATT, CDR2 SNEGSKA (reference sequence).

This clonotype was counted many times. The chain recombines TRBV7-2 with TRBJ2-7, with D possibly called TRBD1 or TRBD2 (6 bases each). Germline lookup yields CDR1 SGHTA and CDR2 FQGNSA. The CDR3 is 16 amino acids. V shed 0 bases and J shed 2 bases, with 14 bases lying between them. The CDR3 region is CASSLAGRGRTYEQYF. In DNA form, the CDR3 reads TGTGCCAGCAGCTTAGCGGGACGGGGGCGGACCTACGAGCAGTACTTC.

This clonotype occurred many times. This chain joins TRBV12-3 or TRBV12-4 and TRBJ1-4; 7 bases are shared with TRBD1. The trim removed 7 bases at V and 4 bases at J, leaving 6 bases unmatched. The CDR3 contains 14 residues. In nucleotides, the CDR3 is TGTGCCAGCAACCGGGACAGTTTTAATGAAAAACTGTTTTTT. It translates to CASNRDSFNEKLFF.

At least ten counts were recorded for this clonotype. The chain recombines TRBV2 with TRBJ2-5; 7 nucleotides line up with TRBD1. The end of the DNA is better explained by TRBJ2-7, so the J call may be wrong. The CDR3 sequence is 13 residues long. CDR1 and CDR2 from the germline V gene are SNHLY and FYNNEI. The CDR3 DNA reads TGTGCCAGCAGTAATGACAGGGACTACGAGCAGTACTTC. Protein sequence: CASSNDRDYEQYF.

This chain links TRBV20-1 with TRBJ1-2; weak D call: TRBD1 (5 bases). The length of the CDR3 is 13 residues. Trimming took off 4 bases at V and 6 bases at J, with 15 bases between the two ends. CDR1 is DFQATT and CDR2 is SNEGSKA in the germline V gene (reference sequence). The CDR3 DNA follows: TGCAGTGCTACGGGACTCCTAAGGCATGGCTACACCTTC. Amino acids: CSATGLLRHGYTF.

This clonotype was counted ten times or more. V is TRBV7-2 and J is TRBJ1-1, with no clear D. The germline gives CDR1 SGHTA, CDR2 FQGNSA. The length of the CDR3 is 14 residues. Trimming stripped 6 bases from V and 1 base from J, with 12 bases between. This CDR3 is CASSTGGENTEAFF. The CDR3 nucleotides read TGTGCCAGCAGTACGGGTGGGGAGAACACTGAAGCTTTCTTT. The variable domain in full, completed from reference TRBV7-2 and TRBJ1-1, reads GAGVSQSPSNKVTEKGKDVELRCDPISGHTALYWYRQSLGQGLEFLIYFQGNSAPDKSGLPSDRFSAERTGGSVSTLTIQRTQQEDSAVYLCASSTGGENTEAFFGQGTRLTVV.

CDR3 in amino acids: CSVPGQGISEAFF. The CDR3 region has the DNA TGCAGCGTCCCGGGACAGGGGATCTCTGAAGCTTTCTTT. V is TRBV29-1 and J is TRBJ1-1; 10 nucleotides match TRBD1. The CDR3 consists of 13 residues. The V and J ends lost 6 bases and 6 bases, in that order; junction bases with no gene match: 7. Germline CDR1 reads SQVTM; CDR2 reads ANQGSEA.

The V gene is TRBV18, the J gene TRBJ2-7; the D gene is possibly TRBD1 (6 bases). The ends were cut back, 6 bases at V and 3 bases at J, with 18 bases in the middle. Germline CDR1 is KGHSH and CDR2 is LQKENI. The CDR3 is 15 residues long. The CDR3 DNA is TGTGCCAGCTCCCCGGGACACCTTTCCAACTACGAGCAGTACTTC. Translation gives CASSPGHLSNYEQYF.

This clonotype was seen once. The chain carries TRBV5-1 and TRBJ2-7, with 9 bases aligning to TRBD1. The CDR3 contains 15 residues. J gave up 4 bases and V 7 bases, and 12 bases lay outside the gene matches. The germline gives CDR1 SGHRS, CDR2 YFSETQ. The DNA for the CDR3 is TGCGCCAGCTGCCGAGGGGACAGGGATTTATACGAGCAGTACTTC. Translation: CASCRGDRDLYEQYF.

This clonotype has at least ten counts. This chain links TRBV7-9 with TRBJ2-1; 8 bases match TRBD1. The trim removed 3 bases at V and 15 bases at J, leaving 4 bases unmatched. The CDR3 is 11 residues long. CDR1 is SEHNR and CDR2 is FQNEAQ in the germline V gene (reference sequence). The CDR3 DNA reads as TGTGCCAGCAGCTTTATCGACAGGGGGTTCTTC. Its protein product is CASSFIDRGFF.

This clonotype appeared a few times. The V and J genes are TRBV6-5 and TRBJ1-1; D may be TRBD1 (5 bases). The CDR3 runs to 13 residues. Germline CDR1 is MNHEY and CDR2 is SVGAGI. Trimming pared 2 bases from V and 3 bases from J, leaving 7 bases between. The CDR3 is CASSYQGYTEAFF. The CDR3 bases are TGTGCCAGCAGTTACCAGGGATACACTGAAGCTTTCTTT.

The sample holds many counts of this clonotype. This chain uses TRBV12-3 or TRBV12-4 with TRBJ2-7; TRBD1 is a possible D gene (5 bases). Deletions cut 6 bases from V and 3 bases from J, with 15 bases between. The CDR3 is 14 amino acids. CDR3 protein: CASSIQGFDYEQYF. The CDR3 bases are TGTGCCAGCAGCATCCAGGGATTTGACTACGAGCAGTACTTC.

There are many counts of this clonotype. This chain uses TRBV2 with TRBJ1-2, with 8 positions matching TRBD1. The CDR3 extends over 12 amino acids. The germline gives CDR1 SNHLY, CDR2 FYNNEI. Trimming cost V 7 bases and J 7 bases; bases outside gene matches: 5. CDR3 protein: CASTSDRGGYTF. The CDR3 DNA reads TGTGCCAGCACCAGTGACAGGGGTGGCTACACCTTC.

The chain is built from TRBV4-2 and TRBJ1-4, with 8 bases matching TRBD1. Germline CDR1 and CDR2: LGHNA and YNFKEQ. The V and J ends lost 4 bases and 0 bases, in that order; junction bases with no gene match: 4. The CDR3 is made up of 16 amino acids. The CDR3 loop is CASSPPDRATNEKLFF. CDR3 nucleotides: TGTGCCAGCAGCCCTCCGGACAGGGCAACTAATGAAAAACTGTTTTTT.

This clonotype has ten or more counts. The rearrangement joins TRBV20-1 to TRBJ1-1; the match to TRBD1 covers 7 bases. This CDR3 has 12 amino acids. Germline CDR1 is DFQATT and CDR2 is SNEGSKA (reference sequence). The CDR3, as DNA: TGCAGATTCCAGGGGGTTAACACTGAAGCTTTCTTT. Translated: CRFQGVNTEAFF.